This passage covers 19 T cell receptor beta chains from one sample sequenced in a study of read filtering for tumor transcriptome and immune sequencing. Molecular barcoded adaptors covering alpha/delta and beta/gamma chains were used on approximately 440 ng RNA. TCRdb passed the reads through MiXCR, listing each CDR3 protein once. The sample consists of about 58,000 distinct CDR3 sequences, roughly an eighth of them appearing once. The specimen sequenced was a population of CD138-negative cells sorted from bone marrow. The receptors come from a donor over 35 with multiple myeloma.

This clonotype was seen ten or more times. The chain joins TRBV18 to TRBJ2-1, with a possible D match to TRBD1 (5 bases). There are 16 residues in the CDR3. V lost 3 bases to trimming and J lost 0 bases, with 12 bases between them. Per the germline V gene, CDR1 is KGHSH and CDR2 is LQKENI. The DNA for the CDR3 is TGTGCCAGCTCACCGCCTGACAGCCTCTCCTACAATGAGCAGTTCTTC. This encodes CASSPPDSLSYNEQFF.

The chain links TRBV7-8 to TRBJ2-3; D is possibly TRBD1 (5 bases). With 2 bases removed from V and 6 bases from J, the gap between germline ends came to 18 bases. Germline values: CDR1 SGHVS, CDR2 FQNEAQ. CDR3 size: 16 residues. The CDR3 sequence is CASSLIGALSPDTQYF. CDR3 DNA sequence: TGTGCCAGCAGCTTAATTGGGGCCCTGTCGCCCGATACGCAGTATTTT.

This clonotype was seen repeatedly, ten times or more. The chain combines TRBV5-1 with TRBJ2-3, with TRBD2 matching over 13 bases. Per germline, CDR1 SGHRS and CDR2 YFSETQ. V was clipped by 5 bases and J by 3 bases; unmatched bases: 6. The CDR3 is 16 amino acids. Here the CDR3 reads CASRRTSGGPTDTQYF. The CDR3 nucleotides read TGCGCCAGCAGACGGACTAGCGGGGGCCCAACAGATACGCAGTATTTT.

About this clonotype: A clone one base away is much larger, so this may be a read error. The CDR3 does not close with the conserved phenylalanine or tryptophan, likely indicating a read error. This sequence joins TRBV27 and TRBJ1-1, with 7 positions matching TRBD1. This CDR3 is built from 12 residues. The junction had 3 bases not matched to a gene; V was cut back by 4 bases and J by 7 bases. Per the germline V gene, CDR1 is MNHEY and CDR2 is SMNVEV (reference sequence). CDR3 sequence: CASSWRQGEAFL. DNA for the CDR3: TGTGCCAGCAGTTGGAGACAGGGTGAAGCTTTCCTT.

This clonotype was recorded at least ten times. The genes are TRBV3-1 and TRBJ2-7, with D perhaps matching TRBD2 (6 bases). The CDR3 covers 14 residues. With 4 bases removed from V and 3 bases from J, the gap between germline ends came to 13 bases. The V gene's germline CDR1 is LGHDT and CDR2 YNNKEL (reference sequence). The CDR3 sequence is CASSRSGVVYEQYF. Written as DNA, the CDR3 is TGTGCCAGCAGCCGGTCGGGGGTAGTCTACGAGCAGTACTTC.

This clonotype has a count of ten or more. This rearrangement joins TRBV20-1 to TRBJ2-5; a possible D gene is TRBD1 (6 bases). The germline V gene has CDR1 DFQATT and CDR2 SNEGSKA (reference sequence). The length of the CDR3 is 13 residues. V dropped 1 base and J dropped 3 bases, with 9 bases sitting between them. The CDR3 here is CSARAQGKETQYF. The CDR3 DNA sequence: TGCAGTGCTAGAGCGCAGGGGAAAGAGACCCAGTACTTC.

Remarks on this clonotype: One end of the junction varies from germline; a read error may be responsible. The chain is built from TRBV9 and TRBJ1-5, with D tentatively TRBD1 (5 bases). Germline CDR1 and CDR2: SGDLS and YYNGEE. This CDR3 is 15 amino acids long. CDR3 coding DNA: TGTGCCAGCAGCGTAGGACAGTTTAGCAATCAGCCCCAGCATTTC. Protein product: CASSVGQFSNQPQHF.

In this sample, this clonotype turned up many times. The chain joins TRBV7-9 to TRBJ1-6, with TRBD1 as a possible D gene (5 bases). The CDR3 sequence is 15 residues long. Trimming took off 1 base at V and 9 bases at J, with 13 bases between the two ends. Germline assignment: CDR1 SEHNR and CDR2 FQNEAQ (reference sequence). The CDR3 DNA reads as TGTGCCAGCAGCTTAGTGCGGGACTTCGGTTCACCCCTCCACTTT. Its translation: CASSLVRDFGSPLHF.

This clonotype came up many times. The rearrangement uses TRBV11-2 and TRBJ2-7; D possibly corresponds to TRBD1 (5 bases). CDR1 is SGHAT and CDR2 is FQNNGV in the germline V gene. Between the trimmed V and J ends, which lost 2 bases and 2 bases, there was a span of 10 bases. The CDR3 consists of 14 residues. DNA for the CDR3: TGTGCCAGCAGCTTACACCGACAGACCTACGAGCAGTACTTC. Protein product: CASSLHRQTYEQYF. Together with reference TRBV11-2 and TRBJ2-7, the CDR3 gives the full variable domain: EAGVAQSPRYKIIEKRQSVAFWCNPISGHATLYWYQQILGQGPKLLIQFQNNGVVDDSQLPKDRFSAERLKGVDSTLKIQPAKLEDSAVYLCASSLHRQTYEQYFGPGTRLTVT.

This clonotype came up many times. V usage is TRBV6-4 and J usage is TRBJ2-3; D is unclear. The CDR3 contains 15 residues. Per the germline V gene, CDR1 is MRHNA and CDR2 is SNTAGT. Trimming shortened V by 3 bases and J by 2 bases, and 12 bases separated the two germline ends. The CDR3 spells CASSEFRTDTDTQYF. The CDR3 bases are TGTGCCAGCAGTGAATTTAGAACCGACACAGATACGCAGTATTTT.

Many counts were recorded for this clonotype. This chain uses TRBV5-1 with TRBJ2-5, with 11 bases identical to TRBD2. V gave up 4 bases and J gave up 3 bases; unmatched junction bases: 2. The CDR3 is 14 amino acids. The V gene's germline CDR1 is SGHRS and CDR2 YFSETQ. The CDR3 bases are TGCGCCAGCAGCGCGGGACTAGCGGAAGAGACCCAGTACTTC. Translating gives CASSAGLAEETQYF.

The sample holds many counts of this clonotype. The chain uses TRBV7-9 and TRBJ2-2; TRBD1 aligns across 10 bases. Losses at the gene ends were 4 bases for V and 0 bases for J; bases not matched to a gene: 2. In germline, CDR1 is SEHNR, CDR2 FQNEAQ (reference sequence). The CDR3 consists of 16 residues. CDR3 amino acids: CASSSTGGANTGELFF. The CDR3 coding sequence is TGTGCCAGCAGCTCGACAGGGGGCGCGAACACCGGGGAGCTGTTTTTT.

In this sample, this clonotype turned up a few times. One base away lies a much larger clone, so this may be a sequencing read error. The DNA of the CDR3 is TGTGCCAGCAGCAAACCCCCGGGACATGAGCGGACCGGGGAGCTGTTTTTT. Translation gives CASSKPPGHERTGELFF. J is TRBJ2-2 and V is TRBV7-9, with D possibly being TRBD1 (6 bases). Germline assignment: CDR1 SEHNR and CDR2 FQNEAQ (reference sequence). The CDR3 totals 17 residues. The ends were cut back, 5 bases at V and 5 bases at J, with 21 bases in the middle. Combining the CDR3 with reference TRBV7-9 and TRBJ2-2 gives the whole variable domain DTGVSQNPRHKITKRGQNVTFRCDPISEHNRLYWYRQTLGQGPEFLTYFQNEAQLEKSRLLSDRFSAERPKGSFSTLEIQRTEQGDSAMYLCASSKPPGHERTGELFFGEGSRLTVL.

This clonotype was seen repeatedly, ten times or more. The rearrangement links TRBV6-1 to TRBJ1-5; D ambiguous. CDR1 is MNHNS and CDR2 is SASEGT in the germline V gene. This CDR3 has 15 amino acids. Deletions cut 10 bases from V and 2 bases from J, with 18 bases between. Here the CDR3 reads CATQGAPRGNQPQHF. The CDR3, as DNA: TGTGCCACACAAGGCGCCCCCCGCGGCAATCAGCCCCAGCATTTT.

This clonotype was observed at least ten times. The chain joins TRBV9 to TRBJ2-3; D remains unclear. With 3 bases removed from V and 0 bases from J, the gap between germline ends came to 8 bases. Germline V lookup: CDR1 SGDLS, CDR2 YYNGEE. This CDR3 is 14 amino acids long. The CDR3 DNA is TGTGCCAGCAGCGCCCAGGTTAGCACAGATACGCAGTATTTT. It encodes CASSAQVSTDTQYF.

This clonotype came up many times. The chain uses TRBV19 and TRBJ1-4, with 7 bases identical to TRBD1. CDR3 size: 17 residues. V gave up 5 bases and J gave up 6 bases; unmatched junction bases: 15. Germline values: CDR1 LNHDA, CDR2 SQIVND (reference sequence). For the CDR3, the DNA is TGTGCCAGTAGTGGGGGGACAGTAACCCCAAGCTATGAAAAACTGTTTTTT. Its translation: CASSGGTVTPSYEKLFF.

This clonotype appeared many times. CDR3: CASSRTGNQPQHF. As DNA, the CDR3 is TGTGCCAGCAGCCGAACAGGGAATCAGCCCCAGCATTTT. The chain has TRBV3-1 and TRBJ1-5; perhaps TRBD1 as D (6 bases). The germline gives CDR1 LGHDT, CDR2 YNNKEL (reference sequence). The CDR3 is made up of 13 amino acids. Trimming cost V 4 bases and J 4 bases, with 8 bases left between them.

This clonotype occurred many times. The chain carries TRBV20-1 and TRBJ1-1; 10 bases line up with TRBD1. With V trimmed by 6 bases and J by 0 bases, 10 bases remained unmatched. Germline CDR1 reads DFQATT; CDR2 reads SNEGSKA (reference sequence). The CDR3 contains 16 residues. This chain's CDR3 is CSARQGAVIMNTEAFF. The CDR3 nucleotides read TGCAGTGCCAGACAGGGGGCGGTCATCATGAACACTGAAGCTTTCTTT.

This clonotype was counted ten times or more. This chain joins TRBV6-1 and TRBJ2-1; D is uncertain. The V and J ends lost 4 bases and 5 bases respectively, with 9 bases between them. The V gene's germline CDR1 is MNHNS and CDR2 SASEGT. This CDR3 has 13 residues. CDR3 DNA: TGTGCCAGCAGTGGGACCGAAGACAATGAGCAGTTCTTC. It is translated as CASSGTEDNEQFF.